This T cell receptor (beta chain) appears in the sequencing data of a study of PD-1 blockade in classical Hodgkin lymphoma (dated by TCRdb to the early 2020s). About the study as a whole: Nivolumab dosing was 3 mg/kg intravenously every 2 weeks, continuing until either disease progression or unacceptable toxicity. To define a peripheral blood immune signature of response to PD-1 blockade in classical Hodgkin lymphoma, the study combined TCR beta sequencing with CyTOF. Points the paper makes about the study in general: Baseline TCR diversity was reported to be lower in newly diagnosed patients than in healthy donors, and even lower in relapsed/refractory patients. The study was limited to a single clinical trial cohort, and causes of repertoire differences, possibly disease activity or prior therapy, remained undefined. Baseline diversity similar to that of newly diagnosed patients was observed in trial patients achieving complete response, whereas significantly lower diversity was observed in partial responders and progressors. Lower diversity was observed in patients in whom nivolumab was started less than 1 year after ASCT, and these patients were excluded from later analyses so that confounding by immune reconstitution would be avoided. By C4D1, a significant rise was seen in CD4+ TCR diversity but not in CD8+ TCR diversity (p=0.0027 vs p=0.16), and the rise was most apparent among complete responders (p=0.02).

To note about this clone: Its antigen is currently not known. Base qualities are missing; no much larger clone stands one base away.

The germline ends are 8 bases apart after V is trimmed by 0 bases and J by 8 bases. Measured from the cysteine to the phenylalanine, the CDR3 is 13 residues long. The DNA shown is the 39-base CDR3, in frame from base 1. The germline V gene provides CDR1 LGHNA and CDR2 YSLEER. The time point label of this sample denotes: cycle 4 day 1 (C4D1), after more than five weeks of nivolumab. All trial patients had relapsed after autologous stem cell transplantation, with cohorts A, B and C differing in prior brentuximab vedotin exposure. The trial cohort included 50 to 60 patients with relapsed/refractory classical Hodgkin lymphoma, and each patient had a best overall response of complete response, partial response or progressive disease. Trial patients were treated with single-agent nivolumab in the multi-cohort phase II CheckMate 205 trial. Best overall response was determined by an independent review committee according to the 2007 International Working Group response criteria. Trial PBMCs were collected just before the start of nivolumab (C1D1) and during therapy at cycle 2 day 1 and cycle 4 day 1. Peripheral blood was collected in 8 mL Vacutainer Cell Preparation Tubes, from which PBMCs were isolated by centrifugation and then cryopreserved.

The Qiagen DNeasy kit was used to extract genomic DNA from unsorted PBMCs and from the negatively selected CD4+ and CD8+ fractions. TCR beta CDR3 regions were amplified by immunoSEQ multiplex PCR using primers annealing to V and J segments. A synthetic immune receptor repertoire was used to minimize amplification bias, and any remaining bias was removed computationally after sequencing. The paper's processing steps were these. Repertoire diversity was quantified as the Shannon entropy index using custom Python scripts. Unsorted, CD4+ and CD8+ repertoires were examined separately, except in combined analyses, for which CD4+ and CD8+ sequences were merged in silico. Clonal expansion was defined as at least a 2-fold frequency increase after treatment relative to C1D1, with a pseudocount of 0.5 for undetected baseline clones. Clones with 0 or 1 copy at C1D1 were defined as singleton clones, while clones with 2 or more copies were defined as non-singleton clones. By matching protein sequences in sorted samples from the same patient, clones expanded in unsorted samples were annotated as CD4+, CD8+ or unknown. Wilcoxon tests on paired samples were used to test changes in diversity from C1D1 to C4D1. Sourced from immuneACCESS, this table was stored by TCRdb with only in-frame sequences that have V and J called. A share of the clones is absent; for the studies checked, an unresolved V gene accounts for under half, and the remainder has no known explanation. The V and J calls and clone size come from that table; D and trimming were worked out from the DNA. Across this sample there are about 39,000 clones, with around 80% seen only once. Roughly 9.8% of the sample rests with the top ten.

Here the chain combines TRBV4-3 and TRBJ2-1; tentative D gene TRBD2, with 5 bases matching. The sample consisted of peripheral blood mononuclear cells (PBMCs), taken before the fourth cycle of nivolumab. The clonotype originates from a human donor with classical Hodgkin lymphoma. The nucleotide sequence is given as TGCGCCAGCAGCCAAGATGTGGAGGATGAGCAGTTCTTC. Its translation reads: CASSQDVEDEQFF.